Listed below are T cell receptor beta chains from one sample, sequenced in a study of cytomegalovirus exposure and HLA in healthy donors. Measured with immunoSEQ multiplex PCR; TCRdb has only the in-frame clones, and not every one. The data contain 250,000 to 300,000 clones, roughly four fifths of them singletons. Sequencing was done on a sample of PBMCs. Every receptor here comes from a middle-aged woman in good health and CMV-seropositive. Each CDR3 is given with its conserved first and last residue. Size is stated for part of the rows, as once, few or many counts, or as a class when the clone is expanded.

j_call cdr3_length clone_size v_call cdr3_aa
TRBJ1-3 13 - TRBV12-5 CASGRGSGNTIYF
TRBJ2-1 15 - TRBV19 CASSIDLATSGSLFF
TRBJ1-2 15 once TRBV18 CASSPSRQENSGYTF
TRBJ1-2 15 - TRBV5-4 CASSSGQDRNYGYTF
TRBJ1-4 14 - TRBV7-2 CASSLDGLNEKLFF
TRBJ1-1 14 - TRBV27 CASSYWGVGTEAFF
TRBJ2-7 15 - TRBV6-1 CASSVPGQGAYEQYF
TRBJ1-3 15 - TRBV18 CASSFTPQNGNTIYF
TRBJ2-1 17 - TRBV11-2 CASSSFRGEGPGNEQFF
TRBJ1-2 14 - TRBV2 CASGDRSDIYGYTF
TRBJ1-2 13 - TRBV7-2 CASSSTGFYGYTF
TRBJ1-5 18 - TRBV28 CASSFPPEEGAFNQPQHF
TRBJ2-2 16 - TRBV30 CAWSVSSGVNTGELFF
TRBJ2-7 15 - TRBV6-1 CASSLLREFTYEQYF
- 15 - TRBV6-5 CASSPYAGSSYEQYF
TRBJ2-7 14 - TRBV30 CAWNPGTGVAEQYF
TRBJ1-1 15 - TRBV6-1 CASSEDRVVNTEAFF
TRBJ2-7 14 - TRBV7-9 CASSFSGLANEQYF
TRBJ2-2 12 - TRBV7-2 CASSSRGGELFF
TRBJ1-2 16 - TRBV11-2 CASSPSGQARSYGYTF
- 16 - TRBV4-3 CASSQDLQTRAYEQYF
TRBJ2-7 13 - TRBV2 CASSDPGEYEQYF
TRBJ2-1 16 - TRBV11-2 CASSLGHSSSYNEQFF
TRBJ2-1 16 - TRBV9 CASSVAGTGSGDEQFF
TRBJ1-1 15 - TRBV5-5 CASTQGFTGNTEAFF
TRBJ2-6 16 - TRBV6-4 CASSDPRGSGANVLTF
TRBJ1-4 14 - TRBV6-5 CASSPGTDWVKLFF
TRBJ2-7 16 once TRBV4-3 CASSPNLGQPPYEQYF
TRBJ2-7 13 - TRBV19 CATKIPSGSEQYF
TRBJ2-1 16 once TRBV5-1 CASSPVSSGRANEQFF
TRBJ2-7 13 - TRBV27 CASSFSTLYEQYF
TRBJ1-4 15 few TRBV7-9 CASSEHRSTNEKLFF
TRBJ2-1 16 - TRBV6-5 CASSYEHTGGPGEQFF
TRBJ1-2 13 once TRBV28 CASSLPINYGYTF
TRBJ2-3 11 - TRBV11-3 CASSSGDTQYF
TRBJ2-7 17 - TRBV7-9 CASSRPGAGEISYEQYF
TRBJ1-4 19 - TRBV4-2 CASSQPPDGRSNFNEKLFF
TRBJ2-7 16 - TRBV9 CASSVGPLVSSYEQYF
TRBJ1-5 14 - TRBV5-6 CASSHRGFSQPQHF
TRBJ2-7 15 - TRBV6-5 CASSYSGGTSHEQYF
TRBJ2-2 12 - TRBV28 CASSSLWWELFF